The 27 T cell receptor beta chains presented below share a single source sample, sequenced in a study of tumor-infiltrating lymphocytes in localized non-small cell lung cancer. Only in-frame clones appear in the TCRdb table, and some are missing; sequencing was by immunoSEQ multiplex PCR. This table holds about 15,000 clones, 70% to 80% found once. The specimen was lung tumor tissue. These receptors were obtained from a human donor with non-small cell lung cancer.

The genes are TRBV7-2 and TRBJ2-5; 8 bases are shared with TRBD2. Germline-derived CDR1 and CDR2 are SGHTA and FQGNSA. The CDR3 is 15 residues long. After removal of 5 bases from V and 4 bases from J, the junction contained 9 bases not matched to a gene. CDR3 in DNA: TGTGCCAGCAGCGCTGAGCGGCTAGCGGGAGAGACCCAGTACTTC. It codes for CASSAERLAGETQYF.

The chain joins TRBV9 to TRBJ1-6; tentatively, D is TRBD1 (5 bases). CDR3 length: 15 amino acids. Deletions cut 4 bases from V and 9 bases from J, with 17 bases between. CDR1 is SGDLS, CDR2 YYNGEE, per germline. CDR3 protein: CASSPYRIRGSPLHF. As DNA, the CDR3 is TGTGCCAGCAGCCCCTACAGGATCCGAGGTTCACCCCTCCACTTT.

This chain links TRBV7-2 with TRBJ1-5, with D uncertain. Germline lookup yields CDR1 SGHTA and CDR2 FQGNSA. CDR3 length: 14 residues. V shed 3 bases and J shed 0 bases, with 6 bases lying between them. The CDR3 sequence: CASSFENSNQPQHF. CDR3 DNA sequence: TGTGCCAGCAGCTTTGAAAATAGCAATCAGCCCCAGCATTTT.

CDR3 residues: CASSAGFQPQHF. CDR3 bases: TGTGCCAGCAGTGCGGGGTTTCAGCCCCAGCATTTT. This rearrangement joins TRBV27 to TRBJ1-5, with D unclear. The CDR3 spans 12 residues. The germline gives CDR1 MNHEY, CDR2 SMNVEV (reference sequence). V was pared by 5 bases and J by 6 bases, with 8 bases between.

This clone was seen more than once but under ten times. This rearrangement joins TRBV15 to TRBJ2-6, with a possible D match to TRBD1 (6 bases). Germline CDR1 LNHNV, CDR2 YYDKDF (reference sequence). The V gene lost 5 bases and the J gene lost 1 base, with 9 bases spanning the gap. The CDR3 has 15 residues. The CDR3 DNA sequence: TGTGCCACCAGCCGCAGGGGTTCTGGGGCCAACGTCCTGACTTTC. Protein product: CATSRRGSGANVLTF.

CDR3 sequence: CASSDRGANTGELFF. In DNA form, the CDR3 reads TGTGCCAGCAGTGACCGGGGTGCGAACACCGGGGAGCTGTTTTTT. This sequence joins TRBV2 and TRBJ2-2, with D perhaps matching TRBD2 (5 bases). V was clipped by 3 bases and J by 0 bases, with 8 bases between them. Germline CDR1 and CDR2: SNHLY and FYNNEI. The length of the CDR3 is 15 residues.

The chain uses TRBV29-1 and TRBJ2-3, with unresolved D. The V gene lost 0 bases and the J gene lost 2 bases, with 6 bases spanning the gap. The CDR3 extends over 13 amino acids. Per the germline V gene, CDR1 is SQVTM and CDR2 is ANQGSEA. The CDR3 reads CSVEDPLTDTQYF. In DNA, the CDR3 is TGCAGCGTTGAAGATCCCCTCACAGATACGCAGTATTTT.

The chain is built from TRBV5-1 and TRBJ2-7, with 8 bases lining up with TRBD2. Germline CDR1 reads SGHRS; CDR2 reads YFSETQ. The CDR3 runs 17 residues. Trimming removed 3 bases from V and 3 bases from J; junction bases left unmatched: 14. The CDR3 is CASSSTLPGTRGYEQYF. The CDR3 DNA is TGCGCCAGCAGCTCGACGCTACCCGGGACTAGGGGCTACGAGCAGTACTTC.

This clone was observed a few times. Within the sample, other DNA sequences also encode this same CDR3. The rearrangement uses TRBV29-1 and TRBJ1-5; 7 bases fit TRBD1. Germline-derived CDR1 and CDR2 are SQVTM and ANQGSEA. This CDR3 contains 12 residues. The trim removed 4 bases at V and 5 bases at J, leaving 2 bases unmatched. CDR3 region: CSVGDSDQPQHF. DNA of the CDR3: TGCAGCGTTGGGGACAGTGATCAGCCCCAGCATTTT.

The rearrangement joins TRBV11-3 to TRBJ2-1; D is perhaps TRBD2 (6 bases). Per the germline V gene, CDR1 is SGHNT and CDR2 is YENEEA. Trimming shortened V by 0 bases and J by 7 bases, and 10 bases separated the two germline ends. CDR3 length: 14 residues. Written as DNA, the CDR3 is TGTGCCAGCAGCTTAGAGGGACTCCTAAATGAGCAGTTCTTC. As protein: CASSLEGLLNEQFF.

The V gene is TRBV28, the J gene TRBJ1-5; D possibly corresponds to TRBD1 (6 bases). With 4 bases removed from V and 4 bases from J, the gap between germline ends came to 11 bases. Germline CDR1 and CDR2: MDHEN and SYDVKM. This CDR3 comprises 14 residues. DNA of the CDR3: TGTGCCAGCAGTTCCGGACAGCTAAATCAGCCCCAGCATTTT. Translated, it gives CASSSGQLNQPQHF.

This sequence joins TRBV4-1 and TRBJ2-1; tentatively, D is TRBD2 (5 bases). Germline V lookup: CDR1 MGHRA, CDR2 YSYEKL. V was pared by 8 bases and J by 12 bases, with 17 bases between. The CDR3 extends over 12 amino acids. This chain's CDR3 is CASATVDWRQFF. CDR3 coding DNA: TGCGCCAGCGCGACGGTGGACTGGCGGCAGTTCTTC.

V usage is TRBV10-2 and J usage is TRBJ1-3, with no clear D. The CDR3 covers 13 residues. The V gene lost 8 bases and the J gene lost 2 bases, with 10 bases spanning the gap. CDR1 and CDR2 from the germline V gene are WSHSY and SAAADI. For the CDR3, the DNA is TGCGCCAGCGGTTCGGGTACTGGAAACACCATATATTTT. Amino acid sequence: CASGSGTGNTIYF.

In nucleotides, the CDR3 is TGTGCCACCAGCAGAGCCCTGTCTGAGGGGGCCAACGTCCTGACTTTC. Residues: CATSRALSEGANVLTF. This chain joins TRBV15 and TRBJ2-6; no firm D call. V was pared by 1 base and J by 4 bases, with 11 bases between. There are 16 residues in the CDR3. Germline CDR1 LNHNV, CDR2 YYDKDF (reference sequence). Combining the CDR3 with reference TRBV15 and TRBJ2-6 gives the whole variable domain DAMVIQNPRYQVTQFGKPVTLSCSQTLNHNVMYWYQQKSSQAPKLLFHYYDKDFNNEADTPDNFQSRRPNTSFCFLDIRSPGLGDTAMYLCATSRALSEGANVLTFGAGSRLTVL.

The table lists this clone with a count of one. The chain couples TRBV9 to TRBJ1-2; no clear D gene. Looked up from germline, CDR1 is SGDLS and CDR2 is YYNGEE. This CDR3 spans 11 amino acids. V was clipped by 3 bases and J by 5 bases, with 5 bases between them. The CDR3: CASSADYGYTF. Written as DNA, the CDR3 is TGTGCCAGCAGCGCGGATTATGGCTACACCTTC.

This clone was seen more than once but under ten times. This chain joins TRBV4-1 and TRBJ2-5; the match to TRBD2 covers 8 bases. V lost 4 bases, J lost 5 bases, and 9 bases stayed unmatched. The CDR3 length is 15 residues. Germline V gene sequence: CDR1 MGHRA, CDR2 YSYEKL. DNA for the CDR3: TGCGCCAGCAGCCTGACCGAGCGGGGGTGGGAGACCCAGTACTTC. As protein: CASSLTERGWETQYF.

This clone is categorized as medium-sized. The chain couples TRBV4-1 to TRBJ2-1; 9 bases line up with TRBD2. V shed 6 bases and J 1 base; nucleotides not matched to a gene: 7. CDR1 MGHRA and CDR2 YSYEKL come from the germline V gene. This CDR3 comprises 16 residues. The CDR3 here is CASSLVREGSYNEQFF. CDR3 in DNA: TGCGCCAGCAGTCTAGTGCGGGAGGGGTCCTACAATGAGCAGTTCTTC.

V and J are TRBV10-3 and TRBJ2-1; the match to TRBD2 covers 8 bases. CDR1 is ENHRY and CDR2 is SYGVKD in the germline V gene. The CDR3 consists of 16 residues. V was pared by 1 base and J by 8 bases, with 10 bases of the junction left unmatched. This CDR3 is CAISEYSGRGVDEQFF. In nucleotides, the CDR3 is TGTGCCATCAGTGAGTACAGCGGGAGAGGTGTTGATGAGCAGTTCTTC.

The CDR3 DNA sequence: TGTGCCAGCAGCCTCCGTGGTACGGATGAGCAGTTCTTC. It yields the protein CASSLRGTDEQFF. This sequence joins TRBV7-9 and TRBJ2-1; D call uncertain. Germline V gene sequence: CDR1 SEHNR, CDR2 FQNEAQ (reference sequence). The CDR3 sequence is 13 residues long. The V gene lost 5 bases and the J gene lost 8 bases, with 13 bases spanning the gap. The entire variable domain, with the rest obtained from reference TRBV7-9 and TRBJ2-1, is as follows: DTGVSQNPRHKITKRGQNVTFRCDPISEHNRLYWYRQTLGQGPEFLTYFQNEAQLEKSRLLSDRFSAERPKGSFSTLEIQRTEQGDSAMYLCASSLRGTDEQFFGPGTRLTVL.

The chain carries TRBV2 and TRBJ1-1; D uncertain. Trimming took off 7 bases at V and 1 base at J, with 7 bases between the two ends. This CDR3 spans 12 amino acids. Germline loops: CDR1 SNHLY, CDR2 FYNNEI. The CDR3, as DNA: TGTGCCAGCAAGAAAGCGAACACTGAAGCTTTCTTT. It encodes CASKKANTEAFF.

CDR3 amino acids: CASRGGTLTWDTQYF. The CDR3 region has the DNA TGTGCCAGCAGGGGGGGGACTCTGACATGGGATACGCAGTATTTT. The chain joins TRBV27 to TRBJ2-3; 7 nucleotides match TRBD2. This CDR3 region has 15 residues. Trimming cost V 6 bases and J 6 bases; bases outside gene matches: 12. CDR1 is MNHEY and CDR2 is SMNVEV in the germline V gene (reference sequence).

This sequence joins TRBV11-2 and TRBJ1-4; D gene unclear. Germline CDR1 is SGHAT and CDR2 is FQNNGV. V lost 7 bases, J lost 8 bases, and 20 bases lay in between. The CDR3 is 15 amino acids. Here the CDR3 DNA reads TGTGCCAGCACCCTAGACTTCCGGGAGGCCGAAAAACTGTTTTTT. Translated: CASTLDFREAEKLFF.

V gene TRBV6-6 combines with J gene TRBJ2-7, with D unclear. Germline loops: CDR1 MNHNY, CDR2 SVGAGI (reference sequence). The CDR3 contains 14 residues. Trimming pared 6 bases from V and 6 bases from J, leaving 18 bases between. Here the CDR3 reads CASSYGSSGTEQYF. The CDR3 DNA reads TGTGCCAGCAGCTACGGCTCGTCGGGTACCGAGCAGTACTTC.

This rearrangement joins TRBV5-4 to TRBJ2-7; 14 bases align to TRBD2. J gave up 5 bases and V 0 bases, and 10 bases lay outside the gene matches. This CDR3 region has 18 residues. CDR1 is SGHNT, CDR2 YYREEE, per germline (reference sequence). CDR3 nucleotide sequence: TGTGCCAGCAGCTTGGGGATGGGGACTAGCGGGAGATCCAACGAGCAGTACTTC. This gives the protein CASSLGMGTSGRSNEQYF.

The chain links TRBV18 to TRBJ2-1, with 8 bases matching TRBD2. The CDR3 has 16 residues. J gave up 7 bases and V 1 base, and 9 bases lay outside the gene matches. Germline V gives CDR1 KGHSH, CDR2 LQKENI. CDR3 DNA: TGTGCCAGCTCACCACAGTCAGCGGGAGATTTGAATGAGCAGTTCTTC. Translating gives CASSPQSAGDLNEQFF.

This clone was observed a handful of times. The chain recombines TRBV10-2 with TRBJ1-2; D is undetermined. V shed 8 bases and J shed 3 bases, with 7 bases lying between them. Germline V gene data show CDR1 as WSHSY and CDR2 as SAAADI. CDR3 length equals 11 residues. The CDR3: CASGKDYGYTF. CDR3 DNA: TGCGCCAGCGGGAAGGACTATGGCTACACCTTC.

The rearrangement uses TRBV5-4 and TRBJ2-7; 12 positions agree with TRBD1. This CDR3 region has 15 residues. Trimming cost V 1 base and J 6 bases; bases outside gene matches: 5. The V gene's germline CDR1 is SGHNT and CDR2 YYREEE (reference sequence). CDR3 nucleotide sequence: TGTGCCAGCAGCTTGACGGGGACAGGGGGCTCCGAGCAGTACTTC. Residues: CASSLTGTGGSEQYF. Using reference TRBV5-4 and TRBJ2-7 for the parts outside the CDR3, the full variable domain is ETGVTQSPTHLIKTRGQQVTLRCSSQSGHNTVSWYQQALGQGPQFIFQYYREEENGRGNFPPRFSGLQFPNYSSELNVNALELDDSALYLCASSLTGTGGSEQYFGPGTRLTVT.